Below are 21 T cell receptor beta chains sequenced from a single sample in a study of T cells in tuberculosis. Profiled with immunoSEQ multiplex PCR; TCRdb holds only in-frame clones, not every one. The sample lists 20,000 to 25,000 clones, around 87% occurring once. Specimen: PBMCs. These receptors were obtained from a donor between 10 and 29 years old with latent tuberculosis or without tuberculosis infection.

This clone appeared once. The J gene is TRBJ1-2, the V gene TRBV18; possibly TRBD1 for D (5 bases). Trimming pared 3 bases from V and 7 bases from J, leaving 12 bases between. The CDR3 sequence is 13 residues long. The germline gives CDR1 KGHSH, CDR2 LQKENI. The CDR3 DNA is TGTGCCAGCTCACCGGAGACAGCTTCTGGCTACACCTTC. Translated: CASSPETASGYTF.

The chain carries TRBV6-1 and TRBJ2-2; D perhaps matches TRBD1 (6 bases). V was pared by 6 bases and J by 6 bases, with 8 bases between. The CDR3 is 12 amino acids. Germline lookup yields CDR1 MNHNS and CDR2 SASEGT. This CDR3 reads CASSEGAGELFF. The DNA for the CDR3 is TGTGCCAGCAGCGAGGGGGCCGGGGAGCTGTTTTTT.

V is TRBV10-3 and J is TRBJ2-7; no clear D gene. V dropped 10 bases and J dropped 10 bases, with 17 bases sitting between them. Germline V gene sequence: CDR1 ENHRY, CDR2 SYGVKD. The CDR3 is 11 residues long. CDR3 in amino acids: CATGDLIGQYF. CDR3 coding DNA: TGTGCCACCGGAGACTTGATTGGCCAGTACTTC.

The genes are TRBV5-8 and TRBJ1-1; no clear D gene. Germline CDR1 SGHTS, CDR2 YDEGEE. V shed 0 bases and J shed 1 base, with 10 bases lying between them. CDR3 length: 15 amino acids. The CDR3 nucleotides are TGTGCCAGCAGCTTGGCTCATTCGGGGAACACTGAAGCTTTCTTT. Amino acid sequence: CASSLAHSGNTEAFF.

The V and J genes are TRBV29-1 and TRBJ2-1; perhaps TRBD2 as D (5 bases). Germline values: CDR1 SQVTM, CDR2 ANQGSEA. The CDR3 runs 14 residues. Trimming took 7 bases from V and 8 from J, leaving 21 bases between them. CDR3 sequence: CSAEGTALVHEQFF. The CDR3 nucleotides are TGCAGCGCTGAGGGTACAGCCTTGGTCCATGAGCAGTTCTTC.

On this clone: This sample also contains other DNA sequences that code for the same CDR3. The V gene is TRBV30, the J gene TRBJ1-6; weak D call: TRBD1 (6 bases). The CDR3 is 14 residues long. V dropped 0 bases and J dropped 6 bases, with 9 bases sitting between them. Germline CDR1 is GTSNPN and CDR2 is SVGIG (reference sequence). The CDR3 spells CAWSVGQSNSPLHF. The CDR3, as DNA: TGTGCCTGGAGTGTCGGACAGAGTAATTCACCCCTCCACTTT.

The chain carries TRBV9 and TRBJ2-1, with no clear D. CDR3 length: 11 residues. Germline V gene lookup returns CDR1 SGDLS and CDR2 YYNGEE. Trimming cost V 4 bases and J 7 bases, with 6 bases left between them. In DNA, the CDR3 is TGTGCCAGCAGCACCCTAAATGAGCAGTTCTTC. Translated, it gives CASSTLNEQFF.

The chain has TRBV6-5 and TRBJ2-7; maybe TRBD1 (5 bases). The germline gives CDR1 MNHEY, CDR2 SVGAGI. The CDR3 has 11 amino acids. The V gene lost 2 bases and the J gene lost 6 bases, with 5 bases spanning the gap. CDR3 loop: CASSYQGEQYF. The CDR3 DNA sequence: TGTGCCAGCAGTTACCAGGGCGAGCAGTACTTC.

This chain links TRBV4-1 with TRBJ1-5, with D tentatively TRBD1 (6 bases). Per germline, CDR1 MGHRA and CDR2 YSYEKL. This CDR3 region has 18 residues. The V and J ends lost 1 base and 0 bases respectively, with 16 bases between them. The CDR3 sequence is CASSQVITGLYSNQPQHF. The CDR3 nucleotides are TGCGCCAGCAGCCAAGTCATAACAGGGCTTTATAGCAATCAGCCCCAGCATTTT.

Only one count was recorded for this clone. The chain has TRBV28 and TRBJ2-2; no reliable D call. Per germline, CDR1 MDHEN and CDR2 SYDVKM. Trimming pared 3 bases from V and 5 bases from J, leaving 13 bases between. CDR3 length: 15 residues. The CDR3 reads CASSFYLSETGELFF. The CDR3 nucleotides are TGTGCCAGCAGTTTTTACCTATCGGAGACCGGGGAGCTGTTTTTT.

V gene TRBV4-1 combines with J gene TRBJ1-1; 9 positions match TRBD1. Germline CDR1 MGHRA, CDR2 YSYEKL. This CDR3 region has 13 residues. V lost 4 bases, J lost 5 bases, and 2 bases stayed unmatched. The CDR3 reads CASSPTGGTEAFF. The CDR3 DNA is TGCGCCAGCAGCCCGACAGGGGGTACTGAAGCTTTCTTT.

The gene calls are TRBV15 and TRBJ1-2; D possibly corresponds to TRBD1 (5 bases). The CDR3 spans 16 residues. CDR1 is LNHNV, CDR2 YYDKDF, per germline (reference sequence). Trimming took off 0 bases at V and 3 bases at J, with 14 bases between the two ends. CDR3 region: CATSRDPRTNDYGYTF. DNA for the CDR3: TGTGCCACCAGCAGAGATCCCCGGACAAACGACTATGGCTACACCTTC.

This clone has more than one count but fewer than ten. The V call is TRBV27, the J call TRBJ1-2; D is uncertain. Trimming removed 4 bases from V and 8 bases from J, with 20 bases in between. CDR1 and CDR2 (germline): MNHEY, SMNVEV (reference sequence). The CDR3 consists of 15 residues. As DNA, the CDR3 is TGTGCCAGCAGTTCATACCGGGAATCAGCGTGGGGCTACACCTTC. It codes for CASSSYRESAWGYTF.

V and J are TRBV7-8 and TRBJ2-2; 13 nucleotides align to TRBD2. The CDR3 has 16 amino acids. Germline loops: CDR1 SGHVS, CDR2 FQNEAQ. Trimming took 1 base from V and 6 from J; bases not matched to a gene: 2. CDR3: CASSLGGLAGAGELFF. The CDR3 coding sequence is TGTGCCAGCAGCTTAGGTGGACTAGCGGGGGCCGGGGAGCTGTTTTTT.

The CDR3 region has the DNA TGTGCCAGCAGCTTAGAGCACACCAGGAATTCACCCCTCCACTTT. Its protein is CASSLEHTRNSPLHF. The chain joins TRBV11-2 to TRBJ1-6, with D uncertain. Trimming stripped 0 bases from V and 7 bases from J, with 10 bases between. Germline CDR1 reads SGHAT; CDR2 reads FQNNGV. This CDR3 has 15 amino acids.

The chain is built from TRBV4-2 and TRBJ2-2; D might be TRBD2 (6 bases). CDR1 and CDR2 from the germline V gene are LGHNA and YNFKEQ. The CDR3 spans 15 residues. V was trimmed by 0 bases and J by 5 bases, leaving 10 bases between them. DNA of the CDR3: TGTGCCAGCAGCCAAGAGGCAGGAGGGACCGGGGAGCTGTTTTTT. It yields the protein CASSQEAGGTGELFF.

This chain links TRBV5-1 with TRBJ2-7; TRBD2 might be the D (5 bases). CDR3 size: 12 residues. Germline V gene sequence: CDR1 SGHRS, CDR2 YFSETQ. The V end was cut by 6 bases, the J end by 7 bases, with 14 bases between. The CDR3 is CASIGVGGEQYF. DNA of the CDR3: TGCGCCAGCATCGGGGTCGGAGGTGAGCAGTACTTC.

J is TRBJ2-4 and V is TRBV11-2, with D perhaps matching TRBD2 (6 bases). CDR1 and CDR2 from the germline V gene are SGHAT and FQNNGV. The CDR3 is 15 amino acids. V lost 2 bases to trimming and J lost 5 bases, with 13 bases between them. This CDR3 reads CASSLIGASENIQYF. For the CDR3, the DNA is TGTGCCAGCAGCTTAATTGGGGCTAGCGAAAACATTCAGTACTTC.

V gene TRBV30 combines with J gene TRBJ1-2; D call uncertain. Germline V gives CDR1 GTSNPN, CDR2 SVGIG (reference sequence). With 0 bases removed from V and 4 bases from J, the gap between germline ends came to 15 bases. The CDR3 covers 15 residues. CDR3 loop: CAWSVNFGDTYGYTF. In DNA form, the CDR3 reads TGTGCCTGGAGTGTAAATTTTGGAGATACCTATGGCTACACCTTC.

The rearrangement links TRBV19 to TRBJ1-1; D unclear. Germline V lookup: CDR1 LNHDA, CDR2 SQIVND (reference sequence). The CDR3 runs to 13 residues. Trimming left V 3 bases short and J 5 bases short, with 10 bases between. The chain's CDR3 is CASSITVWTEAFF. CDR3 nucleotides: TGTGCCAGTAGTATCACGGTTTGGACTGAAGCTTTCTTT.

This rearrangement joins TRBV6-5 to TRBJ2-7, with a weak D call TRBD1 (6 bases). Trimming removed 5 bases at V and 0 bases at J, with 8 bases between. The CDR3 is made up of 13 amino acids. Germline V gene lookup returns CDR1 MNHEY and CDR2 SVGAGI. CDR3 in DNA: TGTGCCAGCAGTACAGGGAGCTCCTACGAGCAGTACTTC. It encodes CASSTGSSYEQYF.